The following is a T cell receptor beta chain sequence with its context. Antigen: not known. V lost 5 bases and J lost 6; bases outside the gene matches: 7. CDR1 is MNHNY and CDR2 is SVGAGI in the germline V gene (reference sequence). This CDR3 spans 15 amino acids. The data were taken from a study of graft-versus-host responses after intestinal transplantation. Findings and limits, study-wide: Maximum circulating GvH clone levels tracked with early post-transplant HvG decreases. Some GvH clones appeared in ileal mucosa or blood before recipient bone marrow.

Sequencing was performed with immunoSEQ multiplex PCR; in TCRdb, only in-frame clones are kept and a portion is missing. There are 40,000 or so clones in the sample; over 80% occur only once, and approximately 3.7% lies in the top ten. The sample in question was PBMCs, obtained roughly 34 months after transplant. This receptor was obtained from a human patient who received an intestinal transplant, so some T cells may come from the graft donor. The chain uses TRBV6-6 and TRBJ1-4; TRBD1 matches 9 bases. In nucleotides, the CDR3 is TGTGCCAGCAGTCTCCAGAGACAGGGGGATGAAAAACTGTTTTTT. Its translation is CASSLQRQGDEKLFF.